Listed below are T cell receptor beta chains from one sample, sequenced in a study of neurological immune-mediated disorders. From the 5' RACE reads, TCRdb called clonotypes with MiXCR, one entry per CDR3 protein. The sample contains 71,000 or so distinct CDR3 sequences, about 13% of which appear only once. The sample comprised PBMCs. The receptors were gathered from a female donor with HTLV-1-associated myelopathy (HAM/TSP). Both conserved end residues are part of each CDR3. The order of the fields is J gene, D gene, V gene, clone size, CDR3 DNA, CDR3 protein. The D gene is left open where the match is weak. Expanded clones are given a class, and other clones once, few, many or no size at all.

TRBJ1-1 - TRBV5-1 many TGCGCCAGCAGCTTGGAGGGACGGTCCACTGAAGCTTTCTTT CASSLEGRSTEAFF
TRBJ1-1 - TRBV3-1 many TGTGCCAGCAGCCCTAGGACTTCGAGAAAGGAAGCTTTCTTT CASSPRTSRKEAFF
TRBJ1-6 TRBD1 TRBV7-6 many TGTGCCAGCGGCAAAAGAACAGGGGTGGATTCACCCCTCCACTTT CASGKRTGVDSPLHF
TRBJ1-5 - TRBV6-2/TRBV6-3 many TGTGCCAGCGAAAGGCGACTTGGGGGCAATCAGCCCCAGCATTTT CASERRLGGNQPQHF
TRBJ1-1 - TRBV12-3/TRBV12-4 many TGTGCCAGCAGTTTTAGTCAGGTCACTGAAGCTTTCTTT CASSFSQVTEAFF
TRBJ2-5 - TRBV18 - TGTGCCAGCTCACCCGTGACGCGGGAGACCCAGTACTTC CASSPVTRETQYF
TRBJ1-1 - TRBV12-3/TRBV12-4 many TGTGCCAGCAGTTTAAGAGGTCTGTGGAACACTGAAGCTTTCTTT CASSLRGLWNTEAFF
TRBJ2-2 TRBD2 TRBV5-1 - TGCGCCAGCAGCTTTCGTAGCGGGAGTAACACCGGGGAGCTGTTTTTT CASSFRSGSNTGELFF
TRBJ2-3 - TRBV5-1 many TGCGCCAGCACCCTGACTGGAACTACAGATACGCAGTATTTT CASTLTGTTDTQYF
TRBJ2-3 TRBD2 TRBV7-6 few TGTGCCAGCAGCCCCAAGACTAGCGGGGAGGGCACAGATACGCAGTATTTT CASSPKTSGEGTDTQYF
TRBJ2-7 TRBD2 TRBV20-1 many TGCAGTGCTACCGGGACTAGCGGGGGGGCCTACGAGCAGTACTTC CSATGTSGGAYEQYF
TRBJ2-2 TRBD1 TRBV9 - TGTGCCAGCAGCGTAACGGCAGGGGGTTATCCCGGGGAGCTGTTTTTT CASSVTAGGYPGELFF
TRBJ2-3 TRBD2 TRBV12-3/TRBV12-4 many TGTGCCAGCAGTCCAAAGCGGGGGCCCACAGATACGCAGTATTTT CASSPKRGPTDTQYF
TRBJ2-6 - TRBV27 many TGTGCCAGCAGTTTCCTCGGTGCCGGGGCCAACGTCCTGACTTTC CASSFLGAGANVLTF
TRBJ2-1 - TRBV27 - TGTGCCAGCAGTTTATCGAAATCGGGTAACTACAATGAGCAGTTCTTC CASSLSKSGNYNEQFF
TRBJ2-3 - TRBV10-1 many TGCGCCAGCAGCGCCGGGGGAGGAGATACGCAGTATTTT CASSAGGGDTQYF
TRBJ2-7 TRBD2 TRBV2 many TGTGCCAGCTCCGGGACTAGTGGAAGGGGCGAGCAGTACTTC CASSGTSGRGEQYF
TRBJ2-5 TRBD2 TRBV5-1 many TGCGCCAGCAGCTTAATCGCGGCGGGAGCGGAAGAGACCCAGTACTTC CASSLIAAGAEETQYF
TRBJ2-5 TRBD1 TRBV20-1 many TGCAGTGCTAGAGGCCAAGGGACAGTACAAGAGACCCAGTACTTC CSARGQGTVQETQYF
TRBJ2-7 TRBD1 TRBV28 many TGTGCCAGCAGTCCATCCGGGACAGGGAGCTCCTACGAGCAGTACTTC CASSPSGTGSSYEQYF
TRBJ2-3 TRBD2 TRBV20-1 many TGCAGTGCTAGGGTGGGGGGGGGAGATACGCAGTATTTT CSARVGGGDTQYF
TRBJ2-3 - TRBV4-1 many TGCGCCAGCAGCCACGGGACGCCGGCCCGGTATTTT CASSHGTPARYF
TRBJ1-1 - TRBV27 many TGTGCCAGCAGTGTCGACAACCCCCGGGGTGAAGCTTTCTTT CASSVDNPRGEAFF
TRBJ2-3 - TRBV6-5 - TGTGCCAGCAGCCGCCCGAACACCGATACGCAGTATTTT CASSRPNTDTQYF
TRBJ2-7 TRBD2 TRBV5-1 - TGCGCCAGCAGAGACCAGCGGGGGGCCTCCTACGAGCAGTACTTC CASRDQRGASYEQYF
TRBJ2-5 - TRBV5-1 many TGCGCCAGCAGCTTGTTCGGGACCTCCGCCGAGACCCAGTACTTC CASSLFGTSAETQYF
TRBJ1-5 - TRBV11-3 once TGTGCCAGCAGCTTTAGGGAACTTAAGGACAGATATAGCAATCAGCCCCAGAATTTT CASSFRELKDRYSNQPQNF
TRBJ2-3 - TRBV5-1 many TGCGCCAGCAAATTAAGACTTAACACAGATACGCAGTATTTT CASKLRLNTDTQYF
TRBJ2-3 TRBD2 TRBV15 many TGTGCCACCAGCGTAGCGGGGATCTCAGATACGCAGTATTTT CATSVAGISDTQYF
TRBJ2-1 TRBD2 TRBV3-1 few TGTGCCAGCAGCCAAGATGGGCTAGCGGGGACAGTTGAGCAGTTCTTC CASSQDGLAGTVEQFF
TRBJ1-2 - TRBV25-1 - TGTGCCAGCAGTGAGACAGGATATGGCTACACCTTC CASSETGYGYTF
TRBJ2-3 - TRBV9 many TGTGCCAGCAGGCCGTTTTCTACGAGCACAGATACGCAGTATTTT CASRPFSTSTDTQYF
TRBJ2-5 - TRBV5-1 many TGCGCCAGCAGCGCCGCACAGGGAGCTGTAATCCAAGAGACCCAGTACTTC CASSAAQGAVIQETQYF
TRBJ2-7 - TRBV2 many TGTGCCAGCAGTTACAGGTCCTACGAGCAGTACTTC CASSYRSYEQYF
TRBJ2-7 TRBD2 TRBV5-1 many TGCGCCAGCAGCTTTGGGGGGGTATGGGACGAGCAGTACTTC CASSFGGVWDEQYF
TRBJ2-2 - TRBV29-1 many TGCAGCTTCAACAGGAACACCGGGGAGCTGTTTTTT CSFNRNTGELFF
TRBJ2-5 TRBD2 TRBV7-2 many TGTGCCAGCAGCTTAATCTTAGCGGGGGTGGAGACCCAGTACTTC CASSLILAGVETQYF